What follows describes a single TCR beta chain. Its specificity is not known. This sample was included in a study of cytomegalovirus exposure and HLA in healthy donors. Overall study findings and caveats: HLA alleles showed associations with 16,951 TCR beta sequences in a later analysis, at a 0.05 false discovery rate. In a later analysis, a genetic analysis reported fewer productive-TCR N-insertions in an Asian-associated ancestry cluster than the cohort average.

This PCR relied on a set of 60 Vbeta primers and 13 Jbeta primers. Per the study methods: There were 80 million or so unique TCR beta chains by a later count, and approximately 10 million of them were shared. Sequencing used immunoSEQ multiplex PCR; TCRdb keeps in-frame clones, though not all of them. V and J calls and clone size come straight from that table; D and trimming were deduced from the DNA. Of about 120,000 clones listed, about four fifths are singletons. Germline V lookup: CDR1 SGHRS, CDR2 YFSETQ. The CDR3 sequence is 13 residues long. V lost 1 base and J lost 2, with 7 bases in between. Sequencing was done on a sample of PBMCs. V usage is TRBV5-1 and J usage is TRBJ2-7; D is unresolved. The clonotype comes from a female donor in good health and CMV-seropositive. CDR3 residues: CASSLRQAYEQYF. CDR3 bases: TGCGCCAGCAGCTTGAGACAAGCCTACGAGCAGTACTTC.